This TCR beta chain was identified in a study of molecular identifiers for immune sequencing clone quantification. A CD8+CD4-CCR7+CD45RA+ phenotype served as the sorting definition for naive CD8 T cells. TCRdb re-analysed the PCR reads in MiXCR, keeping a single row per CDR3 protein. The sample has over 600,000 distinct CDR3 sequences; approximately 20% are singletons. About this clonotype itself: Given a much more abundant clone one base away, this may be a read error.

Trimming removed 8 bases from V and 11 bases from J, with 12 bases in between. The CDR3 sequence is 10 residues long. Germline V gene lookup returns CDR1 ENHRY and CDR2 SYGVKD. The rearrangement links TRBV10-3 to TRBJ1-1, with D perhaps TRBD1 (5 bases). The material sequenced was naive CD8+ T cells from blood, with Jurkat cell RNA spiked in. Subset denoted: FACS-sorted CD8+CD4-CCR7+CD45RA+ naive T cells. This receptor was obtained from a human donor in good health. Some libraries in this study had Jurkat cell RNA spiked in. The CDR3 bases are TGTGCCATCGGTCGGGGGGGGGCTTTCTTT. Translating gives CAIGRGGAFF.